This TCR beta chain was sequenced in a study of CD8 T cells in Susac syndrome. Negative magnetic isolation gave CD8+ and CD4+ cells; FACS enriched CD8+ TEMRA. The CDR3 contains 14 residues. J gave up 0 bases and V 6 bases, and 8 bases lay outside the gene matches. Per germline, CDR1 DFQATT and CDR2 SNEGSKA (reference sequence). Reverse transcription of about 0.5 to 1 ug RNA used random hexamers. MiXCR, applied by TCRdb to the immunoSEQ multiplex PCR reads, yields one record per CDR3 protein. Here the sample spans approximately 150,000 distinct CDR3 sequences, 95% being singletons. This TCR was sampled from a human donor with multiple sclerosis. Sequencing input: CD4+ T cells from PBMCs. The rearrangement uses TRBV20-1 and TRBJ2-7; 7 nucleotides line up with TRBD2. CDR3 in amino acids: CSASSGIPSYEQYF. CDR3 coding DNA: TGCAGTGCCTCCAGCGGGATACCCTCCTACGAGCAGTACTTC.